This TCR beta chain was sequenced for a study of cytomegalovirus exposure and HLA in healthy donors. Study as a whole: There were a few hundred genotyped donors. Of these, about 81% fell in the genetic ancestry cluster associated with self-reported Caucasian donors. Study findings and constraints: A later analysis showed HLA-associated TCR beta chains outstripping equally common others in clonal expansion. One later analysis reportedly identified an Asian-associated ancestry cluster that showed fewer N-insertions than the approximately 670-donor mean.

The CDR3 consists of 19 residues. Germline CDR1 MDHEN, CDR2 SYDVKM. Trimming cost V 9 bases and J 6 bases, with 35 bases left between them. Note on this clone: What it binds is unknown.

The study ran its PCR with 60 Vbeta and 13 Jbeta primers. Per the original data handling: In a later analysis, of tens of millions of unique beta chains, approximately 10 million appeared in at least two donors. Data came from immunoSEQ multiplex PCR; TCRdb stores just in-frame clones and leaves some out. V, J and clone size are taken as reported in that table, and D and trimming were inferred from the DNA itself. There are over 150,000 clones in the sample; 80% occur only once, and around 1.3% lies in the top ten. This receptor was taken from a woman between 50 and 59 years old in good health and CMV-seronegative. The chain employs TRBV28 and TRBJ2-5; TRBD2 might be the D (7 bases). The source material was PBMCs. The CDR3 sequence: CASNTHHRDKEKGGKTQYF. In DNA, the CDR3 is TGTGCCAGTAACACCCACCACCGGGACAAAGAAAAGGGGGGGAAGACCCAGTACTTC.